This entry is about one T cell receptor beta chain. Antigen: not known. This sample was included in a study of a mutant IDH1 vaccine in newly diagnosed glioma. At the level of the study: Earlier treatment was radiotherapy, temozolomide, or both, with most getting both. General study results and limits: In just under 95% of patients, immune responses induced by the vaccine occurred. Pseudoprogression apparently tracked independently of changes in top peripheral T cell clonotypes.

The data were produced by immunoSEQ multiplex PCR, yet TCRdb's version contains in-frame clones alone and is incomplete. Of roughly 70,000 clones listed, approximately 87% are singletons. Documented time point: week 23, last vaccination. Every vaccine dose comprised 300 ug of mutant IDH1 20-mer peptide plus topical imiquimod. Astrocytomas that were new, WHO grade 3 or 4, IDH1-mutant and ATRX-lost were present in the donors. Per the germline V gene, CDR1 is SGHTA and CDR2 is FQGNSA. Trimming removed 1 base from V and 5 bases from J, with 8 bases in between. This CDR3 comprises 13 residues. The origin of this receptor is a man younger than 35 with glioma. The chain couples TRBV7-2 to TRBJ2-5; D remains unclear. The sample here was PBMCs, taken from a glioma patient whose treatment included an IDH1 peptide vaccine. The CDR3 DNA reads TGTGCCAGCAGCTTAGGGCAGAGGGAGACCCAGTACTTC. It codes for CASSLGQRETQYF.